The 15 T cell receptor beta chains given below trace back to one sample, sequenced in a study of T cell responses to AZD1222 COVID-19 vaccine. The data were produced by immunoSEQ multiplex PCR, yet TCRdb's version contains in-frame clones alone and is incomplete. The data hold tens of thousands of clones, with roughly 74% observed a single time. The sample was peripheral blood, taken 28 days after the second AZD1222 dose. The receptors were sampled from an adult who received the AZD1222 COVID-19 vaccine.

The chain uses TRBV10-1 and TRBJ2-7; D is perhaps TRBD1 (5 bases). Germline V CDR1 and CDR2: WNHNN, SYGVQD (reference sequence). Trimming cost V 8 bases and J 1 base, with 15 bases left between them. The CDR3 consists of 14 residues. CDR3 DNA: TGCGCCAGCTCCGAATCCCAGGGTTCCTACGAGCAGTACTTC. The encoded protein is CASSESQGSYEQYF.

This clone showed up just once. The rearrangement uses TRBV29-1 and TRBJ1-1; possible D gene TRBD1, 5 bases. The germline V gene has CDR1 SQVTM and CDR2 ANQGSEA. The CDR3 is made up of 15 amino acids. The V end lost 7 bases, the J end lost 0 bases, and 18 bases lay between the germline ends. CDR3 DNA: TGCAGCGCTACTGCCGGGACTTTGTTGAACACTGAAGCTTTCTTT. Protein sequence: CSATAGTLLNTEAFF. Filled out from reference TRBV29-1 and TRBJ1-1, the complete variable domain reads SAVISQKPSRDICQRGTSLTIQCQVDSQVTMMFWYRQQPGQSLTLIATANQGSEATYESGFVIDKFPISRPNLTFSTLTVSNMSPEDSSIYLCSATAGTLLNTEAFFGQGTRLTVV.

This chain uses TRBV7-9 with TRBJ2-3, with D hard to call. Germline assignment: CDR1 SEHNR and CDR2 FQNEAQ (reference sequence). The CDR3 has 13 amino acids. The V and J ends lost 4 bases and 3 bases respectively, with 8 bases between them. In nucleotides, the CDR3 is TGTGCCAGCAGCTACCAAGGGACAGATACGCAGTATTTT. This sequence encodes CASSYQGTDTQYF.

The chain combines TRBV27 with TRBJ1-2; D unclear. From germline, CDR1 is MNHEY and CDR2 SMNVEV (reference sequence). V lost 0 bases and J lost 0, with 14 bases in between. The CDR3 is 17 residues long. The CDR3 nucleotides are TGTGCCAGCAGTTTATCCTCCGGAGGACGGACTAACTATGGCTACACCTTC. Translation gives CASSLSSGGRTNYGYTF.

The chain carries TRBV2 and TRBJ1-4, with D hard to call. The V end was cut by 7 bases, the J end by 7 bases, with 10 bases between. Germline V gene lookup returns CDR1 SNHLY and CDR2 FYNNEI. This CDR3 has 12 amino acids. CDR3 protein: CASIIPGEKLFF. As DNA, the CDR3 is TGTGCCAGCATAATACCAGGTGAAAAACTGTTTTTT.

This chain uses TRBV6-1 with TRBJ2-3; 7 bases are shared with TRBD1. The CDR3 is 16 residues long. The V and J ends lost 0 bases and 3 bases, in that order; junction bases with no gene match: 6. CDR1 and CDR2 (germline): MNHNS, SASEGT. The chain's CDR3 is CASSEAQRQGTDTQYF. In DNA form, the CDR3 reads TGTGCCAGCAGTGAAGCACAACGACAGGGAACAGATACGCAGTATTTT.

The chain combines TRBV6-5 with TRBJ1-6, with D unclear. The germline CDR1 and CDR2 sequences are MNHEY and SVGAGI. V lost 6 bases and J 6 bases, leaving 12 bases between the germline ends. The CDR3 is 14 residues long. The CDR3 DNA is TGTGCCAGCAGCCTTCTGACGTTTAATTCACCCCTCCACTTT. Translated, it gives CASSLLTFNSPLHF.

The V call is TRBV6-2 or TRBV6-3, the J call TRBJ2-7; D may be TRBD1 (6 bases). The V gene lost 6 bases and the J gene lost 11 bases, with 17 bases spanning the gap. Germline V gene data show CDR1 as MNHEY and CDR2 as SVGEGT. This CDR3 has 12 amino acids. The CDR3 region is CASSGNREPKYV. The CDR3 DNA reads TGTGCCAGCAGCGGAAACAGGGAGCCGAAGTACGTC.

V is TRBV19 and J is TRBJ1-1; D unresolved. Germline V gene data show CDR1 as LNHDA and CDR2 as SQIVND (reference sequence). This CDR3 comprises 13 residues. Trimming left V 4 bases short and J 0 bases short, with 6 bases between. The CDR3 is CASSNYMNTEAFF. CDR3 nucleotide sequence: TGTGCCAGTAGTAATTACATGAACACTGAAGCTTTCTTT.

The table lists this clone with a few counts. The genes are TRBV6-2 or TRBV6-3 and TRBJ2-7; tentative D call: TRBD1 (6 bases). This CDR3 spans 13 amino acids. Germline V CDR1 and CDR2: MNHEY, SVGEGT. The V end lost 2 bases, the J end lost 4 bases, and 9 bases lay between the germline ends. CDR3 sequence (DNA): TGTGCCAGCAGTTACGACAGGATATACGAGCAGTACGTC. Its translation is CASSYDRIYEQYV.

The genes are TRBV4-3 and TRBJ2-3; D might be TRBD1 (5 bases). The CDR3 sequence is 14 residues long. Germline V gene data show CDR1 as LGHNA and CDR2 as YSLEER. Trimming cost V 4 bases and J 1 base, with 9 bases left between them. CDR3 DNA: TGCGCCAGCAGCCCGGAGACAGGCACAGATACGCAGTATTTT. This sequence encodes CASSPETGTDTQYF.

The genes are TRBV15 and TRBJ1-5; D remains ambiguous. Trimming cost V 1 base and J 9 bases, with 10 bases left between them. The CDR3 has 13 amino acids. CDR1 is LNHNV and CDR2 is YYDKDF in the germline V gene (reference sequence). The CDR3 here is CATSRVPSGPQHF. The CDR3 DNA follows: TGTGCCACCAGCAGAGTACCCTCTGGGCCCCAGCATTTT.

The chain carries TRBV9 and TRBJ1-3, with a weak D call TRBD1 (6 bases). V lost 0 bases to trimming and J lost 7 bases, with 17 bases between them. Per germline, CDR1 SGDLS and CDR2 YYNGEE. The CDR3 consists of 16 residues. For the CDR3, the DNA is TGTGCCAGCAGCGTAGGGCCAGGGATAAGGGGGAACACCATATATTTT. It is translated as CASSVGPGIRGNTIYF.

The sample holds a few counts of this clone. V and J are TRBV18 and TRBJ2-7, with TRBD1 matching over 10 bases. The V gene end was trimmed by 4 bases and the J gene end by 5 bases; junction bases not matched to a gene: 8. CDR3 length equals 15 residues. Germline lookup yields CDR1 KGHSH and CDR2 LQKENI. DNA for the CDR3: TGTGCCAGCTCACTCCGGGACAGGGGAAGCCACGAGCAGTACTTC. Its protein product is CASSLRDRGSHEQYF.

This clone was observed a single time. The chain uses TRBV24-1 and TRBJ1-5, with D unclear. CDR3 length: 12 residues. The ends were cut back, 7 bases at V and 3 bases at J, with 6 bases in the middle. Germline V gene data show CDR1 as KGHDR and CDR2 as SFDVKD. The CDR3 region is CATRDDNQPQHF. CDR3 nucleotide sequence: TGTGCCACCAGGGATGACAATCAGCCCCAGCATTTT.